Here is one T cell receptor beta chain with its context. Its target is not known. The sample is drawn from a study of T cells after yellow fever vaccination. Study in general: Preparing low-cell-number fractions relied on SMART-Seq v4 Ultra Low Input. Overall study results and limits: Peak timing came faster in the weaker secondary response, day 5 versus 15. Boosting was followed by the reappearance of most primary-vaccination clones (just under 98% CD4, around 91% CD8).

Template switching with 5'RACE generated the TCR cDNA and added a universal primer site and UMIs. TCRdb reprocessed the 5' RACE reads via MiXCR and lists one record per CDR3 protein. The sample contains 450,000 to 550,000 distinct CDR3 sequences, less than 25% of which appear only once. The CDR3 has 17 amino acids. V was shortened by 1 base and J by 3 bases, with 22 bases between the two germline ends. Germline V gene lookup returns CDR1 DFQATT and CDR2 SNEGSKA (reference sequence). The J gene is TRBJ2-7, the V gene TRBV20-1; TRBD2 is a possible D gene (6 bases). This TCR was sampled from a man between 18 and 29 years old who received the YFV17D yellow fever vaccine. The sequencing here drew on PBMCs, taken about 20 days after the first yellow fever vaccination. CDR3 sequence (DNA): TGCAGTGCTAGAGCGGTTGTCGCGGGGTCTCTTAACTACGAGCAGTACTTC. Its protein product is CSARAVVAGSLNYEQYF.